A selection of T cell receptor beta chains follows, all from one sample in a study of tumor-infiltrating lymphocytes in primary liver carcinoma. TCRdb reprocessed the multiplex PCR reads with MiXCR, giving one entry per CDR3 protein. The sample consists of around 25,000 distinct CDR3 sequences, 60% to 80% of them appearing once. Sequencing was carried out using liver tumor tissue from sampling region 5. The origin of the receptors is a woman younger than 45 with primary liver carcinoma and hepatitis B virus infection. Each CDR3 is given with its conserved first and last residue. The D gene is left open where the match is weak. Expanded clones are given a class, and other clones once, few, many or no size at all.

>-|once|TRBV6-5|TRBJ1-6
CVNSKQSAIYNSPLHF
TGTGTCAACAGTAAACAGTCTGCCATATATAATTCACCCCTTCACTTT
>-|-|TRBV11-1|TRBJ2-2
CASSRVMAGVSGQLFF
TGTGCCAGTAGCAGGGTTATGGCAGGAGTGTCCGGGCAGCTGTTTTTT
>-|-|TRBV4-3|TRBJ2-1
CASGQDAEGSYNEQFF
TGCGCCAGCGGCCAAGATGCGGAAGGCTCCTACAATGAGCAGTTCTTC
>-|-|TRBV28|TRBJ2-1
CVSREVSSYDEQFF
TGTGTCAGCAGGGAGGTGAGCTCCTACGATGAGCAGTTCTTC
>TRBD2|-|TRBV11-1|TRBJ2-2
CASGRVMAGVSGKLFF
TGTGCTAGCGGCAGGGTTATGGCGGGAGTGTCCGGGAAGCTGTTTTTT
>-|-|TRBV6-5|TRBJ1-1
CASSYGGSERGTEAFF
TGTGCCAGTAGTTACGGGGGTAGCGAAAGAGGAACTGAAGCTTTCTTT
>TRBD2|-|TRBV28|TRBJ2-4
CASGLRAGGKNIQYF
TGTGCCAGCGGTTTACGGGCGGGAGGCAAAAACATTCAGTACTTC
>-|-|TRBV28|TRBJ1-5
CTSSLLLEPPHF
TGTACCAGCAGTCTTCTCTTGGAGCCCCCGCATTTT
>-|-|TRBV2|TRBJ2-4
CASSAVLHAKNIQYF
TGTGCCAGCAGTGCTGTCTTACATGCCAAAAACATTCAGTACTTC
>-|-|TRBV20-1|TRBJ2-1
CSARDSRGTAWSYEQFF
TGCAGTGCTAGAGACTCCCGGGGGACTGCCTGGAGCTATGAGCAGTTCTTC
>-|-|TRBV28|TRBJ2-3
CASRFDSMRWGTDTQYF
TGTGCCAGCCGTTTTGACAGTATGAGGTGGGGCACAGACACGCAGTATTTC
>-|-|TRBV29-1|TRBJ1-2
CSVVHWGDDYTF
TGCAGCGTTGTTCATTGGGGTGACGACTACACCTTC
>TRBD2|-|TRBV11-3|TRBJ2-1
CASSRLAGGGYERFF
TGTGCCAGCAGCCGGTTAGCGGGGGGGGGGTATGAGCGGTTCTTC
>-|few|TRBV6-5|TRBJ2-5
CASSTDKGLAQYF
TGTGCCAGTAGTACCGACAAGGGGCTGGCCCAGTACTTC
>TRBD2|-|TRBV11-1|TRBJ2-2
CASSRVMAGVSGDLFF
TGTGCCAGCAGCAGGGTTATGGCGGGGGTGTCTGGGGACCTGTTCTTT
>-|-|TRBV11-2|TRBJ2-6
CASSFEYGANVLTF
TGTGCCAGCAGCTTCGAGTATGGGGCCAACGTCCTGACTTTC
>-|-|TRBV30|TRBJ2-5
CARRVLGAAIGTQYF
TGTGCCAGGAGGGTCTTGGGCGCAGCCATAGGGACCCAGTACTTC
>TRBD2|once|TRBV11-3|TRBJ2-1
CVSSQLAGRGYEQFF
TGTGTCAGCAGCCAACTAGCGGGGAGGGGGTATGAGCAGTTCTTC
>-|-|TRBV11-2|TRBJ2-1
CASSFDLSGSFEQFF
TGTGCCAGCAGCTTCGACCTATCGGGATCGTTTGAGCAGTTCTTC
>TRBD1|-|TRBV11-2|TRBJ2-1
CASSLEQGARRERRHYNEQFF
TGTGCCAGCAGCTTAGAACAGGGGGCGAGACGGGAGAGGAGACACTACAATGAGCAGTTCTTC
>-|-|TRBV12-3/TRBV12-4|TRBJ2-2
CASGLPVAVTGELFF
TGTGCCAGCGGCCTCCCTGTAGCGGTCACGGGGGAGCTGTTTTTT
>-|once|TRBV7-9|TRBJ1-5
CASNPTYQAPNQPQHF
TGTGCCAGCAACCCCACATATCAGGCGCCTAATCAGCCCCAGCATTTT
>-|-|TRBV6-2/TRBV6-3|TRBJ2-1
CASKDGGSEQFF
TGTGCCAGCAAGGACGGGGGCAGTGAGCAGTTCTTC
>TRBD2|-|TRBV7-8|TRBJ2-2
CASSYAGGGSGELFF
TGTGCCAGCAGCTATGCGGGAGGTGGGTCCGGGGAGCTGTTTTTT
>TRBD1|many|TRBV25-1|TRBJ1-1
CASSAQPTGPLAFF
TGTGCCAGCAGTGCTCAGCCGACAGGGCCGTTGGCTTTCTTT
>-|-|TRBV11-2|TRBJ2-5
CASSLGIETQYF
TGCGCCAGCAGCTTAGGGATAGAGACTCAGTACTTC
>TRBD2|many|TRBV7-2|TRBJ2-7
CASSLRWEGAYEQYF
TGTGCCAGCAGCTTAAGGTGGGAGGGAGCCTACGAGCAGTACTTC
>TRBD1|few|TRBV4-1|TRBJ2-5
CASSQGPTGGWETQYF
TGCGCCAGCAGCCAAGGCCCCACAGGGGGCTGGGAGACCCAGTACTTC
>TRBD1|-|TRBV11-2|TRBJ1-5
CASGRTRQGRGGTQHF
TGTGCCAGCGGCCGGACGCGACAGGGAAGGGGAGGTACGCAGCATTTT
>TRBD1|-|TRBV20-1|TRBJ2-4
CSAPPHHDRAGNIQYF
TGCAGTGCTCCTCCCCATCATGACAGGGCTGGAAACATTCAGTACTTC
>TRBD2|-|TRBV10-2|TRBJ2-1
CASSGSQSIAGGHGSYNEQSF
TGCGCCAGCAGCGGGTCCCAGTCGATAGCGGGAGGGCATGGTTCCTATAATGAGCAGTCCTTC
>-|-|TRBV10-1|TRBJ2-2
CATSEGNTGGLFF
TGCGCCACCAGTGAAGGAAACACCGGGGGGCTGTTTTTT
>-|-|TRBV7-9|TRBJ1-5
CASIPREDNQPQHF
TGTGCCAGCATCCCCCGGGAGGACAATCAGCCCCAGCATTTT
>TRBD1|-|TRBV6-5|TRBJ2-5
CAGTTNRGLTQYF
TGTGCCGGCACTACCAACAGGGGGCTGACCCAGTACTTC
>-|-|TRBV6-5|TRBJ2-7
CANSNKDSSSYEQHF
TGTGCCAACAGTAACAAGGACAGCAGCTCCTACGAGCAGCACTTC
>TRBD1|medium-sized|TRBV5-4|TRBJ2-3
CAISGTGGTDTQYF
TGTGCGATCTCTGGGACAGGGGGAACAGATACGCAGTATTTT
>TRBD2|-|TRBV29-1|TRBJ2-1
CSVDGTRDNERLF
TGCAGCGTTGACGGGACTAGAGACAATGAGCGCCTCTTC
>-|-|TRBV12-3/TRBV12-4|TRBJ2-2
CASSPLGGADTGELFF
TGTGCCAGCAGTCCACTAGGTGGGGCCGACACCGGGGAGCTGTTTTTT
>-|once|TRBV11-3|TRBJ2-3
CTSGSGSGRGTDTQYF
TGTACCAGCGGTTCCGGGAGCGGGCGAGGCACAGATACGCAGTATTTT
>-|-|TRBV11-2|TRBJ2-7
CASPPGRYEQYF
TGTGCCAGCCCTCCGGGGAGGTATGAGCAGTACTTC
>TRBD1|-|TRBV13|TRBJ1-1
CASRTGGVNIEAFF
TGTGCCAGCAGGACAGGGGGTGTAAACATTGAGGCTTTCTTT
>-|-|TRBV4-3|TRBJ1-2
CASCQGEGRGRTATNYGYTF
TGCGCCAGCTGTCAAGGCGAAGGGAGGGGCAGGACCGCTACTAACTATGGCTACACCTTC
>-|-|TRBV6-2/TRBV6-3|TRBJ2-7
CASSYYWDIKDEQYF
TGTGCCAGCAGTTACTACTGGGACATAAAGGACGAGCAGTACTTC
>TRBD1|once|TRBV6-5|TRBJ2-1
CASRPYRGHNVQFF
TGTGCCAGCAGGCCCTACAGGGGCCACAATGTGCAATTCTTC
>TRBD2|-|TRBV11-3|TRBJ2-1
CASTSGLAGAEQFF
TGTGCCAGCACTTCTGGACTAGCGGGAGCGGAGCAGTTTTTC
>-|-|TRBV7-9|TRBJ2-2
CASIFITGELFF
TGTGCCAGCATCTTCATCACCGGGGAGCTGTTTTTT
>-|once|TRBV4-1|TRBJ2-3
CANGQLGMVAEDSDTRYF
TGCGCCAACGGCCAACTAGGCATGGTAGCTGAAGACTCGGATACGCGGTATTTT
>TRBD2|-|TRBV7-9|TRBJ2-1
CAGSLGTSGARNEQFF
TGTGCCGGCAGCCTAGGGACTAGCGGAGCTAGGAATGAGCAGTTCTTC
>TRBD2|-|TRBV6-6|TRBJ2-5
CGSSYFLPGASGKWETKYF
TGTGGCAGCAGTTACTTTCTTCCCGGGGCTAGCGGGAAGTGGGAGACCAAGTACTTC
>-|-|TRBV20-1|TRBJ1-5
CSASLSYSNQLQHF
TGCAGTGCTAGTCTCAGTTATAGCAATCAGCTCCAGCATTTT
>TRBD2|-|TRBV13|TRBJ2-1
CASSTVTSGTYNEQSF
TGTGCCAGCAGCACCGTGACTAGCGGGACATACAATGAGCAGTCCTTC
>-|-|TRBV10-3|TRBJ1-3
CAICESVSGNIIYF
TGTGCCATTTGTGAGTCAGTTTCTGGAAACATCATATATTTT